The clone carrying this T cell receptor beta chain was observed at least ten times. Antigen specificity is unknown. The V gene's germline CDR1 is LGHNA and CDR2 YSLEER. The CDR3 extends over 16 amino acids. J gave up 7 bases and V 3 bases, and 7 bases lay outside the gene matches. This entry comes from a study of T-cell reconstitution after alpha-beta-depleted transplantation in children. Study-level results: Where some patients showed high TCRbeta diversity at day 60, it came from recipient T cells and thymic progenitors that had survived. It was reported that alpha-beta T cells came from several hundred expanded graft clones (about two months after transplant). One year post-transplant, T-cell counts and diversity were largely derived from T cells produced anew.

Molecular barcoding with unique molecular identifiers was used for the TCRbeta library. Each CDR3 protein is one row after TCRdb ran MiXCR on the PCR reads. In the table there are 65,000 to 75,000 distinct CDR3 sequences, roughly 5% of which are singletons. The sample consisted of PBMCs, mostly from graft donor cells, taken 180 days after TCRalphabeta/CD19-depleted stem cell transplant. The chain is built from TRBV4-3 and TRBJ2-2; 11 positions match TRBD2. This TCR derives from a boy under three years old who had a stem cell transplant for acute myeloid leukemia, so the T cells may come from the graft donor. This CDR3 reads CASSHRSGGAFGELFF. For the CDR3, the DNA is TGCGCCAGCAGCCACCGTAGCGGGGGGGCCTTCGGGGAGCTGTTTTTT.